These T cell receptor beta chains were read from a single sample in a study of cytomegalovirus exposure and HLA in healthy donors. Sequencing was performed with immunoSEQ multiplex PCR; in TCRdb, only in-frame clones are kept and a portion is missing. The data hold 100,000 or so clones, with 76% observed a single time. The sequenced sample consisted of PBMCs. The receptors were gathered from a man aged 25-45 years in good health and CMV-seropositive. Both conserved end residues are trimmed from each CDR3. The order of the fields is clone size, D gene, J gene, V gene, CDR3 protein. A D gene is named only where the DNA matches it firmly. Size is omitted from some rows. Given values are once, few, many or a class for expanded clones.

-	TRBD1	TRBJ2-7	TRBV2	ASTLGGDRGYYEQY
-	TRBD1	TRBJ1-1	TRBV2	ASRDSGDRVAF
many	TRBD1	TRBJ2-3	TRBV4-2	ASSPNRGEADTQY
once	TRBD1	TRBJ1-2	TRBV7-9	ASSFLTDRETGYT
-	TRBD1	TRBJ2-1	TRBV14	ASSPGQGNEQF
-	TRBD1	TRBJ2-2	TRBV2	AGRQGAGELF
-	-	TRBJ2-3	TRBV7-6	ASSLAWGQGDTQY
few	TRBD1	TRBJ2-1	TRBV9	ASSFGTGLGEQF
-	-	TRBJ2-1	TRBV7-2	ASSFTFSSEQF
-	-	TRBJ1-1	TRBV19	ASSISSQGGLGPEAF
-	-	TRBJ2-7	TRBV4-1	ASSSRGSANYEQY
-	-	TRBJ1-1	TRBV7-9	ASSSYNGAF
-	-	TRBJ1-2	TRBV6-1	ASSDRGVYGYT
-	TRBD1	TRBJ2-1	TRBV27	ASRGGQGTENEQF
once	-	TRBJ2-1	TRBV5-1	ASSLDGSGHGF
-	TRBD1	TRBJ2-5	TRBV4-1	ASSLSTGVETQY
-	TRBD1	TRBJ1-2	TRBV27	ASSPTRTGLYGYT
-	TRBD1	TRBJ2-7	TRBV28	ASNRLDLGQGYEQY
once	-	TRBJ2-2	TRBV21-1	ASSNWRGNTGELF
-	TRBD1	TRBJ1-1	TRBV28	ASSGQGTNTEAF
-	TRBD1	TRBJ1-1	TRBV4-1	ASSNRQGAGTEAF
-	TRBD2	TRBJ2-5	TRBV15	ATRLAGGVETQY
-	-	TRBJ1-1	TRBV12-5	ASGLVRDTEAF
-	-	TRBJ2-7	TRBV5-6	ASSSGQSHYEQY
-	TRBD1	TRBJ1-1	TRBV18	ASSQGTGGAWEAF
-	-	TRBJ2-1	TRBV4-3	ASSQEAQGYRAGTQGNEQF
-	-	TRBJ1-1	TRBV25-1	ASSDRLTNTEAF
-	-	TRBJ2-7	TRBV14	ASSFFGLSNEQY
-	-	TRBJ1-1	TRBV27	ASRMWTVNTEAF
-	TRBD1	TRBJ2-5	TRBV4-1	ASSQDDRVIRETQY
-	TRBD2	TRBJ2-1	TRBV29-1	SAGGTSGSVSSYNEQF
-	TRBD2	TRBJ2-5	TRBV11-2	ASSLGAGGHETQY
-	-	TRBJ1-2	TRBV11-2	ASSLTSQDTGYT
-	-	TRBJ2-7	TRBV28	ASTAGLYEQY
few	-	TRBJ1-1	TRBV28	ASSLINTEAF
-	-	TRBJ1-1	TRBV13	ASSLAAEGNTEAF
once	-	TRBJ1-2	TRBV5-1	ASSLNQDYGYT
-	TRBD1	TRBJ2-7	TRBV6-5	ASSYSGQGGSYEQY
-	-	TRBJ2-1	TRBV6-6	ASSYPKGAPLNEQF
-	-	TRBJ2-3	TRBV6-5	ASSYLAEGASDTQY
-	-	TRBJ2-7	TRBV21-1	ANFGVNYEQY